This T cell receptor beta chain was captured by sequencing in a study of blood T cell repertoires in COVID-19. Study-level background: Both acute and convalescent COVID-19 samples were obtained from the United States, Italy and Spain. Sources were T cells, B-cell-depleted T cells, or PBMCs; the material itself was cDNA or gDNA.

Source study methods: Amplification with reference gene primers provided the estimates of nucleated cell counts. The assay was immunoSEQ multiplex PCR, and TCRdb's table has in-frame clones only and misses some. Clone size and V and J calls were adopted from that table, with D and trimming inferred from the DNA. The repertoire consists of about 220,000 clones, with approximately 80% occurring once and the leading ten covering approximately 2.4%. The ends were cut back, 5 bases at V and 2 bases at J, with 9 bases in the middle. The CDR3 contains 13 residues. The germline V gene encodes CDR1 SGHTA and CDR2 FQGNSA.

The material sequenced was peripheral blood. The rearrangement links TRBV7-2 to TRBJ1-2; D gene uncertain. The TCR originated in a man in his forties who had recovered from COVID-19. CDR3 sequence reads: CASSEIRNYGYTF. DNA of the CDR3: TGTGCCAGCAGCGAGATCAGGAACTATGGCTACACCTTC. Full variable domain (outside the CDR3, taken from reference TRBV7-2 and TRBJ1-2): GAGVSQSPSNKVTEKGKDVELRCDPISGHTALYWYRQSLGQGLEFLIYFQGNSAPDKSGLPSDRFSAERTGGSVSTLTIQRTQQEDSAVYLCASSEIRNYGYTFGSGTRLTVV.